The subject of this entry is one T cell receptor (beta chain). Per the original data handling: Counts of nucleated cells, estimated from reference gene primer amplification, were obtained. Data came from immunoSEQ multiplex PCR; TCRdb stores just in-frame clones and leaves some out. V and J calls and clone size follow that table, whereas D and trimming were derived from the DNA. The sample comprises more than 200,000 clones, around 82% of which are singletons, and roughly 2.7% rests with the top ten. This sample was included in a study of blood T cell repertoires in COVID-19. For the study at large: COVID-19 samples from acute and convalescent phases originated in the United States, Italy and Spain. PBMCs, B-cell-depleted T cells, or T cells were the source of the cDNA or gDNA that made up the material.

The sequence came from a middle-aged woman with active or convalescent COVID-19. What was sequenced was peripheral blood.

The CDR3: CASRAGTGVEYGYTF. DNA for the CDR3: TGTGCCAGCAGGGCCGGGACAGGGGTGGAGTATGGCTACACCTTC. V and J are TRBV2 and TRBJ1-2, with 10 bases that match TRBD1. The ends lost 6 bases at V and 5 bases at J; junction bases unmatched: 9. Per the germline V gene, CDR1 is SNHLY and CDR2 is FYNNEI. The CDR3 extends over 15 amino acids.